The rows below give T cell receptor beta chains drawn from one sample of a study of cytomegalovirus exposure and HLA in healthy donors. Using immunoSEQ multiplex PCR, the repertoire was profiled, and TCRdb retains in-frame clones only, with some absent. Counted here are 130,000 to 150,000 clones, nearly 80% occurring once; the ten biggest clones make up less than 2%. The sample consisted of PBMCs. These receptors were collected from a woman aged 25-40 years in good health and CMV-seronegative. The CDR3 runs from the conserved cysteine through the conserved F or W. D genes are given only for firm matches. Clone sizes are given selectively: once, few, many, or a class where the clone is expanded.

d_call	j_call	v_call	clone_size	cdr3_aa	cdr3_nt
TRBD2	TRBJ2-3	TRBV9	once	CASSVGGVRSGGADTQYF	TGTGCCAGCAGCGTAGGAGGGGTGAGGAGCGGGGGGGCTGATACGCAGTATTTT
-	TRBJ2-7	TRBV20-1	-	CSGGDYSEQYF	TGCAGTGGGGGGGATTACTCCGAGCAGTACTTC
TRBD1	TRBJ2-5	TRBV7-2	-	CASSSTGGAAETQYF	TGTGCCAGCAGCAGTACAGGGGGCGCGGCGGAGACCCAGTACTTC
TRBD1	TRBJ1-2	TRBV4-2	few	CASSPGRGSDGYTF	TGTGCCAGCAGCCCCGGCAGGGGGAGCGATGGCTACACCTTC
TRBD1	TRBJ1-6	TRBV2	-	CASITTGGLYNSPLHF	TGTGCCAGCATAACGACAGGGGGCTTGTATAATTCACCCCTCCACTTT
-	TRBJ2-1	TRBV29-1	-	CSGGTAGYNEQFF	TGCAGCGGCGGGACTGCCGGCTACAATGAGCAGTTCTTC
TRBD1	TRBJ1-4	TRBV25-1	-	CASKGQGGEKLFF	TGTGCCAGCAAGGGACAGGGTGGTGAAAAACTGTTTTTT
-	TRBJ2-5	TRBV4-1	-	CASSQVTLQETQYF	TGCGCCAGCAGCCAAGTGACACTTCAAGAGACCCAGTACTTC
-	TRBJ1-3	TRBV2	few	CASSNQGSGNTIYF	TGTGCCAGCAGTAATCAGGGATCTGGAAACACCATATATTTT
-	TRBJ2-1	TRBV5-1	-	CASSLVSNEQFF	TGCGCCAGCAGCTTGGTTAGCAATGAGCAGTTCTTC
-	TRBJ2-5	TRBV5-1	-	CASSLDRGGTQYF	TGCGCCAGCAGCTTGGACAGGGGAGGGACCCAGTACTTC
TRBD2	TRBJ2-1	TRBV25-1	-	CASRTSGGRNEQFF	TGTGCCAGCCGGACTAGCGGGGGGCGTAATGAGCAGTTCTTC
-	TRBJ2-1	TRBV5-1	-	CASSLVAGSSYNEQFF	TGCGCCAGCAGCTTGGTGGCGGGCAGCTCCTACAATGAGCAGTTCTTC
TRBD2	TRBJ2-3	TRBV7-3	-	CASSLLAGEAPDTQYF	TGTGCCAGCAGCTTATTAGCGGGGGAGGCGCCAGATACGCAGTATTTT
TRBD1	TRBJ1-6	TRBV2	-	CASLGQGARSPLHF	TGTGCCAGCCTGGGACAGGGGGCTAGGTCACCCCTCCACTTT
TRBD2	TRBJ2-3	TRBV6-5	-	CASSTSGGGTDTQYF	TGTGCCAGCAGCACTAGCGGGGGCGGTACAGATACGCAGTATTTT
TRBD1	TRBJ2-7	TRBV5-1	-	CASSLAARGLLGQYF	TGCGCCAGCAGCTTGGCGGCCAGGGGGTTGTTGGGGCAGTACTTC
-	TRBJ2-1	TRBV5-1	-	CASSLGDTTYNEQFF	TGCGCCAGCAGCTTGGGCGACACAACCTACAATGAACAGTTCTTC
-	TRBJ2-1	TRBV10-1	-	CATSPGLLRNEQFF	TGCGCCACCTCCCCAGGGTTACTCCGCAATGAGCAGTTCTTC
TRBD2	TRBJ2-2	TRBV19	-	CASTRAGGYTGELFF	TGTGCCAGTACCCGGGCGGGGGGGTACACCGGGGAGCTGTTTTTT
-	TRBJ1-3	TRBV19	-	CASNYRANGNTIYF	TGTGCCAGTAACTACAGGGCTAACGGAAACACCATATATTTT
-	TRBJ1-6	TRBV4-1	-	CASSQVGGRNLWNSPLHF	TGCGCCAGCAGCCAAGTGGGGGGGCGAAATCTCTGGAATTCACCCCTCCACTTT
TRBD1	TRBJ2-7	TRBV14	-	CASGTAYEQYF	TGTGCCAGCGGGACAGCCTACGAGCAGTACTTC
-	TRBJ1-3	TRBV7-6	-	CASSLRVGGGGSGNTIYF	TGTGCCAGCAGCTTGAGGGTTGGAGGCGGTGGCTCTGGAAACACCATATATTTT
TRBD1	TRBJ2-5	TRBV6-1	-	CASRQGLGETQYF	TGTGCCTCGCGACAGGGGCTGGGAGAGACCCAGTACTTC
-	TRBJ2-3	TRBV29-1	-	CSVERQVTDTQYF	TGCAGCGTTGAAAGACAAGTCACAGATACGCAGTATTTT
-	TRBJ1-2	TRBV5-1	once	CASSLEGSNGYTF	TGCGCCAGCAGCTTAGAGGGAAGTAATGGCTACACCTTC
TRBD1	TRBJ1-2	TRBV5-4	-	CASSLGQGASGGYTF	TGTGCCAGCAGCTTGGGACAGGGGGCGTCAGGGGGCTACACCTTC
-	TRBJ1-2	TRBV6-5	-	CASSSSGHRGDYGYTF	-
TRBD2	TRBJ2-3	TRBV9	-	CASSVGGGASTDTQYF	TGTGCCAGCAGCGTAGGCGGGGGGGCTAGCACAGATACGCAGTATTTT
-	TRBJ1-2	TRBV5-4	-	CASSQLGGVGYTF	TGTGCCAGCAGCCAGTTAGGAGGGGTTGGCTACACCTTC
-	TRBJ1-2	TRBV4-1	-	CASSQDGAAGTGDTF	TGCGCCAGCAGCCAAGATGGGGCAGCGGGGACGGGGGACACCTTC